These T cell receptor beta chains were read from a single sample in a study of blood T cell repertoires in COVID-19. Only in-frame clones appear in the TCRdb table, and some are missing; sequencing was by immunoSEQ multiplex PCR. The data show 200,000 to 250,000 clones, around 80% seen once. The sequenced material came from peripheral blood. The receptors derive from a woman older than 75 with acute or convalescent COVID-19. Each CDR3 is given with its conserved first and last residue. The D gene is left open where the match is weak. Size tells how often a clone was seen (once, few, many) or the class of an expanded clone, and some rows leave it out.

v_call	d_call	j_call	clone_size	cdr3_aa	cdr3_nt
TRBV7-6	TRBD2	TRBJ2-1	.	CASSLGLADYNEQFF	TGTGCCAGCAGCTTAGGACTAGCGGACTACAATGAGCAGTTCTTC
TRBV6-5	.	TRBJ1-1	.	CASRTDRSAPVEAFF	TGTGCCAGCAGAACCGACAGATCCGCCCCAGTTGAAGCTTTCTTT
TRBV11-1	.	TRBJ1-3	.	CASSPGVNTIYF	TGTGCCAGCAGCCCCGGAGTCAACACCATATATTTT
TRBV3-1/TRBV3-2	.	TRBJ2-7	.	CASSHAPPGGGPYEQYF	TGTGCCAGCAGCCATGCTCCTCCCGGGGGAGGACCCTACGAGCAGTACTTC
TRBV9	TRBD1	TRBJ1-2	.	CASSVATGEVYGYTF	TGTGCCAGCAGCGTAGCTACAGGGGAGGTCTATGGCTACACCTTC
TRBV12-5	TRBD1	TRBJ1-5	once	CASGFAFTGGGQPQHF	TGTGCTAGTGGTTTTGCGTTCACAGGGGGAGGGCAGCCCCAGCATTTT
TRBV30	.	TRBJ2-3	.	CAWSQNQYDTQYF	TGTGCCTGGAGCCAAAATCAGTATGATACGCAGTATTTT
TRBV5-5	.	TRBJ1-1	.	CASSFEVSAEAFF	TGTGCCAGCAGCTTTGAGGTATCGGCTGAAGCTTTCTTT
TRBV6-1	.	TRBJ2-1	.	CASSDFGAVVQNEQFF	TGTGCCAGCAGTGATTTTGGAGCGGTGGTACAGAATGAGCAGTTCTTC
TRBV7-2	TRBD2	TRBJ2-1	.	CASSKSSGSSYNEQFF	TGTGCCAGCAGCAAAAGTAGCGGGAGCTCCTACAATGAGCAGTTCTTC
TRBV29-1	.	TRBJ1-4	.	CSVQGRLNEKLFF	TGCAGCGTTCAGGGGCGATTGAATGAAAAACTGTTTTTT
TRBV2	.	TRBJ1-1	.	CASNLDTRVNTEAFF	TGTGCCAGCAACTTGGACACAAGGGTGAACACTGAAGCTTTCTTT
TRBV14	TRBD1	TRBJ1-2	.	CASSPGQLNYGYTF	TGTGCCAGCAGCCCGGGACAGCTTAACTATGGCTACACCTTC
TRBV3-1/TRBV3-2	.	TRBJ1-2	.	CASSQVGPFYGYTF	TGTGCCAGCAGCCAAGTTGGCCCCTTCTATGGCTACACCTTC
TRBV5-1	.	TRBJ2-1	.	CASSLGLGNPIYNEQFF	TGCGCCAGCAGCTTGGGACTAGGCAATCCGATTTACAATGAGCAGTTCTTC
TRBV2	.	TRBJ2-3	.	CASSSRLTDTQYF	TGTGCCAGCAGTTCCAGACTCACAGATACGCAGTATTTT
TRBV18	.	TRBJ2-3	.	CASSPAPSVDTQYF	TGTGCCAGCTCACCGGCTCCGAGCGTAGATACGCAGTATTTT
TRBV7-2	.	TRBJ2-7	.	CASSLTGGTYEQYF	TGTGCCAGCAGCTTAACGGGGGGCACCTACGAGCAGTACTTC
TRBV28	TRBD2	TRBJ2-5	.	CASSLLAGGRETQYF	TGTGCCAGCAGTCTACTAGCGGGAGGCCGAGAGACCCAGTACTTC
TRBV18	.	TRBJ2-3	.	CASERSTDTQYF	TGTGCCAGCGAGAGGAGCACAGATACGCAGTATTTT
TRBV4-3	TRBD2	TRBJ2-7	.	CASSQELAGFYEQYF	TGCGCCAGCAGCCAAGAACTAGCGGGTTTCTACGAGCAGTACTTC
TRBV7-2	TRBD2	TRBJ2-1	.	CASSLNGGRNEQFF	TGTGCCAGCAGCTTAAACGGGGGGAGAAATGAGCAGTTCTTC
TRBV28	TRBD2	TRBJ2-7	.	CASSSLAFYEQYF	TGTGCCAGCAGTTCACTAGCGTTCTACGAGCAGTACTTC
TRBV2	.	TRBJ2-3	.	CASRQGVGTDTQYF	TGTGCCAGCAGACAGGGTGTCGGAACAGATACGCAGTATTTT
TRBV19	.	TRBJ2-7	.	CASGERGQPYEQYF	TGTGCCAGTGGGGAGCGGGGACAACCCTACGAGCAGTACTTC
TRBV7-2	.	TRBJ2-2	.	CASSLVEATSTGELFF	TGTGCCAGCAGCTTAGTTGAGGCCACCTCCACCGGGGAGCTGTTTTTT
TRBV27	TRBD1	TRBJ1-3	.	CASRSYRGRLGTIYF	TGTGCCAGCAGGAGCTACAGGGGGCGGTTAGGCACCATATATTTT
TRBV28	TRBD1	TRBJ1-2	.	CASTEQGINYGYTF	TGTGCCAGCACGGAACAGGGGATTAACTATGGCTACACCTTC